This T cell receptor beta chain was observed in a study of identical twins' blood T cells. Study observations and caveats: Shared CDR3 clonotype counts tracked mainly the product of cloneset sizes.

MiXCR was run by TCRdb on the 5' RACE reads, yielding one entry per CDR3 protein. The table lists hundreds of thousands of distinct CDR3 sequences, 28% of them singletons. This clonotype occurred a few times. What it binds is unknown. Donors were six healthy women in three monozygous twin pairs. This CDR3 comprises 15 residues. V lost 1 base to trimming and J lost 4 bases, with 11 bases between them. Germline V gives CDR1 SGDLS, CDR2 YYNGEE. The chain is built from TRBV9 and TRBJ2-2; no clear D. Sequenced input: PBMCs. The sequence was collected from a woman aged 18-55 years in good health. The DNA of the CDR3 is TGTGCCAGCAGCGTAACGGCGGTTGTCACCGGGGAGCTGTTTTTT. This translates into CASSVTAVVTGELFF.